This T cell receptor beta chain was recorded in a study of TIL therapy for anti-PD-1-resistant metastatic lung cancer. Time point noted: pre-treatment sample, taken before nivolumab and TIL therapy. Pleural nodules or supraclavicular lymph nodes made up most of the excised metastases sampled. This CDR3 contains 14 residues. V lost 1 base and J 0 bases, leaving 6 bases between the germline ends. Germline V gives CDR1 SEHNR, CDR2 FQNEAQ (reference sequence). The immunoSEQ assay was v3. Survey-level samples got approximately 1.8 million read pairs; deep-level samples got roughly 4.5-6.5 million. This table comes from immunoSEQ multiplex PCR, and its TCRdb copy is limited to in-frame clones, with some not included. The sample holds about 50,000 clones, 55% to 75% seen once. This clone was observed a few times.

This material consisted of tumor tissue, taken at baseline. The chain is built from TRBV7-9 and TRBJ1-1, with unresolved D. This sequence was found in a person between 30 and 79 years old with non-small cell lung cancer. In nucleotides, the CDR3 is TGTGCCAGCAGCTTAGGGACCATGAACACTGAAGCTTTCTTT. Its protein is CASSLGTMNTEAFF.